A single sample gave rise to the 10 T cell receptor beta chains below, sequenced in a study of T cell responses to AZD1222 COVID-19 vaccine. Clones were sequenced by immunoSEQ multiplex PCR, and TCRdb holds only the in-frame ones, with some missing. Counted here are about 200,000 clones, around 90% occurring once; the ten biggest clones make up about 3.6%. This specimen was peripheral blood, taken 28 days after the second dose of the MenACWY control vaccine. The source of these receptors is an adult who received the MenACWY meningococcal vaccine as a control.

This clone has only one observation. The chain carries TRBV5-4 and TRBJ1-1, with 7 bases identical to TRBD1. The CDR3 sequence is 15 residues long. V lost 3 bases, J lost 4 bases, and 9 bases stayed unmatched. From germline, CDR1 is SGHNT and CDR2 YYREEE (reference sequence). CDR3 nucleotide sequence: TGTGCCAGCAGCTGGGTAGACAGGGAAGGCACTGAAGCTTTCTTT. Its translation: CASSWVDREGTEAFF.

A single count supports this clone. The CDR3 DNA is TGTGCCAGCAGCAAGCCGGGACAGGGTGACAATGAGCAGTTCTTC. It specifies CASSKPGQGDNEQFF. The chain uses TRBV7-3 and TRBJ2-1, with 9 positions matching TRBD1. Germline lookup yields CDR1 SGHTA and CDR2 FQGTGA. CDR3 length: 15 residues. V trimming: 5 bases; J trimming: 5 bases; junction bases outside the gene matches: 7.

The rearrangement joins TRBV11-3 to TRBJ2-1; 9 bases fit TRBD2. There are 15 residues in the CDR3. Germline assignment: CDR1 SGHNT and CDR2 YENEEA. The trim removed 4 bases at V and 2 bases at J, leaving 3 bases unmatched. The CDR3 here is CASSSIAGAYNEQFF. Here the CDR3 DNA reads TGTGCCAGCAGCTCGATAGCGGGAGCCTACAATGAGCAGTTCTTC.

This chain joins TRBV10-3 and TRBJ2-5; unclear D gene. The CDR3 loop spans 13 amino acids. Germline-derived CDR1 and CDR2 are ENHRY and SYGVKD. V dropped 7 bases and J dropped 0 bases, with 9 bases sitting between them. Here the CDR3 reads CAITPANQETQYF. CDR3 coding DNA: TGTGCCATCACCCCGGCCAACCAAGAGACCCAGTACTTC.

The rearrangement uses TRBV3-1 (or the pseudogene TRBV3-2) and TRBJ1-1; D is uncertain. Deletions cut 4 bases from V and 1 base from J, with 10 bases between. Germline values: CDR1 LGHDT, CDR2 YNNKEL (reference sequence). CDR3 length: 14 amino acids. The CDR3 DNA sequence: TGTGCCAGCAGCCCACTAAGAGCGAACACTGAAGCTTTCTTT. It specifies CASSPLRANTEAFF.

The CDR3 sequence: CATSEARTGEEKLFF. DNA of the CDR3: TGTGCCACCAGTGAGGCTAGAACGGGTGAAGAAAAACTGTTTTTT. This chain uses TRBV24-1 with TRBJ1-4; D is unresolved. This CDR3 has 15 residues. The V gene's germline CDR1 is KGHDR and CDR2 SFDVKD. V dropped 4 bases and J dropped 8 bases, with 16 bases sitting between them.

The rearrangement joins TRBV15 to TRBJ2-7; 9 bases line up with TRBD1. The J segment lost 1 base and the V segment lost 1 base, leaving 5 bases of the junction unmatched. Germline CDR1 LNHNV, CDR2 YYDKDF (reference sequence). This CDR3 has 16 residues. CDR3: CATSRVQGAPSYEQYF. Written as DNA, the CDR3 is TGTGCCACCAGCAGAGTACAGGGGGCCCCTTCCTACGAGCAGTACTTC.

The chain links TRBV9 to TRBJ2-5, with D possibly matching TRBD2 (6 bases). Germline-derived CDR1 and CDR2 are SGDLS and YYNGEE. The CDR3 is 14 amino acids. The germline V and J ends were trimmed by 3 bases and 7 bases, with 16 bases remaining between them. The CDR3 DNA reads TGTGCCAGCAGCGGTAGGGACTTTGCGGGGACCCAGTACTTC. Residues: CASSGRDFAGTQYF.

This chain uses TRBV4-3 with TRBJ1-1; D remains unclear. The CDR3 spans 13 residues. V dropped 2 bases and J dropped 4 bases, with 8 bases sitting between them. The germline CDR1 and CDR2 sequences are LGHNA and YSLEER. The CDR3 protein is CASSQTMPTEAFF. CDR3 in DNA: TGCGCCAGCAGCCAAACTATGCCCACTGAAGCTTTCTTT.

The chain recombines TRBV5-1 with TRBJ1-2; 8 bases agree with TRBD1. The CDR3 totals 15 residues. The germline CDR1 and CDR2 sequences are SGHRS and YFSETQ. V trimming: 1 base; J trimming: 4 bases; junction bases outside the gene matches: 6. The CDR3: CASSLMQGASYGYTF. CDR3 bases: TGCGCCAGCAGCTTGATGCAGGGGGCATCCTATGGCTACACCTTC. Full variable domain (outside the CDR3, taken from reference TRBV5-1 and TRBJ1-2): KAGVTQTPRYLIKTRGQQVTLSCSPISGHRSVSWYQQTPGQGLQFLFEYFSETQRNKGNFPGRFSGRQFSNSRSEMNVSTLELGDSALYLCASSLMQGASYGYTFGSGTRLTVV.